The 9 T cell receptor beta chains listed next were all sequenced from one sample in a study of blood T cell repertoires in COVID-19. Data came from immunoSEQ multiplex PCR; TCRdb stores just in-frame clones and leaves some out. The sample yields approximately 140,000 clones, 65% to 90% seen once. The source material was peripheral blood. The origin of the receptors is a man aged 65 to 79 with acute or convalescent COVID-19.

The V gene is TRBV15, the J gene TRBJ2-3; weak D call: TRBD1 (6 bases). V lost 0 bases, J lost 5 bases, and 12 bases lay in between. This CDR3 spans 15 amino acids. Germline V gene data show CDR1 as LNHNV and CDR2 as YYDKDF (reference sequence). The CDR3 sequence: CATSRETGGVDTQYF. The DNA of the CDR3 is TGTGCCACCAGCAGAGAGACAGGAGGAGTAGATACGCAGTATTTT. Full variable domain (rest looked up from reference TRBV15 and TRBJ2-3): DAMVIQNPRYQVTQFGKPVTLSCSQTLNHNVMYWYQQKSSQAPKLLFHYYDKDFNNEADTPDNFQSRRPNTSFCFLDIRSPGLGDTAMYLCATSRETGGVDTQYFGPGTRLTVL.

The genes are TRBV27 and TRBJ2-7; perhaps TRBD1 as D (5 bases). Germline V CDR1 and CDR2: MNHEY, SMNVEV (reference sequence). The CDR3 has 14 residues. V shed 3 bases and J shed 6 bases, with 15 bases lying between them. The CDR3 bases are TGTGCCAGCAGTTTCAGTAGGGGATGGGGCGAGCAGTACTTC. This encodes CASSFSRGWGEQYF.

The rearrangement uses TRBV7-6 and TRBJ2-7; 7 positions match TRBD2. Germline values: CDR1 SGHVS, CDR2 FNYEAQ. The CDR3 consists of 14 residues. Trimming cost V 1 base and J 6 bases; bases outside gene matches: 6. For the CDR3, the DNA is TGTGCCAGCAGCTTAGAGCGGGGTCTACTCGAGCAGTACTTC. Its translation is CASSLERGLLEQYF.

This chain connects TRBV11-3 to TRBJ2-2; TRBD1 agrees at 7 bases. Germline V gene lookup returns CDR1 SGHNT and CDR2 YENEEA. The V and J ends lost 5 bases and 7 bases, in that order; junction bases with no gene match: 4. The CDR3 covers 13 residues. The DNA of the CDR3 is TGTGCCAGCAGCCCCAGACAGGGCGGGGAGCTGTTTTTT. Protein: CASSPRQGGELFF.

The rearrangement uses TRBV7-8 and TRBJ2-7; 8 bases fit TRBD2. CDR3 size: 17 residues. CDR1 and CDR2 (germline): SGHVS, FQNEAQ. With 0 bases clipped from V and 4 bases from J, the junction kept 11 bases outside the gene matches. The CDR3 DNA sequence: TGTGCCAGCAGCTTAGCGGGAGCGGGAGCCCTTCGATACGAGCAGTACTTC. It specifies CASSLAGAGALRYEQYF.

V gene TRBV7-9 combines with J gene TRBJ2-1; TRBD1 aligns across 7 bases. The CDR3 spans 16 residues. Germline CDR1 reads SEHNR; CDR2 reads FQNEAQ (reference sequence). V dropped 5 bases and J dropped 6; count of bases not matched to a gene: 13. The CDR3 loop is CASSQPGQLYTNEQFF. The CDR3 region has the DNA TGTGCCAGCAGCCAGCCGGGACAGCTCTATACCAATGAGCAGTTCTTC.

The J gene is TRBJ2-1, the V gene TRBV19; 12 nucleotides align to TRBD2. This CDR3 region has 16 residues. Looked up from germline, CDR1 is LNHDA and CDR2 is SQIVND (reference sequence). The J segment lost 8 bases and the V segment lost 7 bases, leaving 12 bases of the junction unmatched. This CDR3 is CASTLRPGLAGDEQFF. In DNA form, the CDR3 reads TGTGCCAGTACCCTCCGGCCGGGACTAGCGGGCGATGAGCAGTTCTTC.

V is TRBV6-2 or TRBV6-3 and J is TRBJ2-5; 8 nucleotides agree with TRBD1. V dropped 5 bases and J dropped 1; count of bases not matched to a gene: 3. The germline V gene has CDR1 MNHEY and CDR2 SVGEGT. The CDR3 is 14 residues long. The chain's CDR3 is CASSVDRVQETQYF. The CDR3 coding sequence is TGTGCCAGCAGTGTGGACAGGGTCCAAGAGACCCAGTACTTC.

This chain links TRBV30 with TRBJ2-5; TRBD1 is a possible D gene (5 bases). The V and J ends lost 5 bases and 4 bases respectively, with 11 bases between them. Germline CDR1 is GTSNPN and CDR2 is SVGIG (reference sequence). The CDR3 consists of 12 residues. The CDR3 DNA reads as TGTGCCTGGTCTCAGGGTGGAGAGACCCAGTACTTC. Protein sequence: CAWSQGGETQYF.